The present entry profiles one TCR beta chain with its context. Germline assignment: CDR1 SGHAT and CDR2 FQDESV (reference sequence). Trimming removed 6 bases from V and 7 bases from J, with 15 bases in between. This CDR3 spans 13 amino acids. This record comes from a study of shared clonotypes between healthy human individuals. Methods used by the authors: As immunoSEQ supplied junction-only sequences (without quality scores), filtering differed. The protocol was immunoSEQ multiplex PCR, while the TCRdb copy is restricted to in-frame clones and leaves out a portion. The D gene and trimming were derived from the DNA, and the V and J assignments and clone size from that table. The sample has fewer than 700,000 clones, around 78% seen once.

The TCR originated in a woman in her 40s in good health. Some clones in this sample may be carry-over from other donors' samples. The sample comprised PBMCs. The rearrangement links TRBV11-1 to TRBJ1-1; D possibly corresponds to TRBD1 (6 bases). The CDR3 nucleotides read TGTGCCAGCAGACGGGGAAGAGGGGGTGAAGCTTTCTTT. Translating it yields CASRRGRGGEAFF.